The 23 T cell receptor beta chains below all came from one sample that was sequenced in a study of siplizumab effects on memory and regulatory T cells. Sequenced by immunoSEQ multiplex PCR; TCRdb stores in-frame clones only, minus some. The sample carries some 97,000 clones, 80% to 95% recorded once. Sequencing input: CD4+ T cells sorted from blood. These receptors all stem from a human donor in good health. Some clones in this sample may be carry-over from other donors' samples.

The chain joins TRBV5-1 to TRBJ1-2; D is perhaps TRBD1 (5 bases). V lost 0 bases and J lost 2, with 8 bases in between. The CDR3 sequence is 14 residues long. The germline V gene encodes CDR1 SGHRS and CDR2 YFSETQ. CDR3 nucleotide sequence: TGCGCCAGCAGCTTGGACAGGAGCAACTATGGCTACACCTTC. Its translation is CASSLDRSNYGYTF.

In its sample, this clone was seen once. The rearrangement links TRBV18 to TRBJ2-3; TRBD2 matches 9 bases. In germline, CDR1 is KGHSH, CDR2 LQKENI. The CDR3 has 15 amino acids. Unmatched junction bases numbered 6, after V lost 7 bases and J lost 1 base. The CDR3 spells CASYSTSGRTDTQYF. CDR3 sequence (DNA): TGTGCCAGCTACTCGACTAGCGGACGCACAGATACGCAGTATTTT. The full variable domain, its missing parts supplied by reference TRBV18 and TRBJ2-3, is NAGVMQNPRHLVRRRGQEARLRCSPMKGHSHVYWYRQLPEEGLKFMVYLQKENIIDESGMPKERFSAEFPKEGPSILRIQQVVRGDSAAYFCASYSTSGRTDTQYFGPGTRLTVL.

CDR3 DNA: TGTGCCAGCACCCTCAATCAGCCCCAGCATTTT. Translation: CASTLNQPQHF. This sequence joins TRBV2 and TRBJ1-5; D ambiguous. This CDR3 is built from 11 residues. Germline V gene lookup returns CDR1 SNHLY and CDR2 FYNNEI. The V gene lost 7 bases and the J gene lost 3 bases, with 4 bases spanning the gap.

This chain links TRBV4-1 with TRBJ2-1, with D unclear. The V gene lost 3 bases and the J gene lost 2 bases, with 17 bases spanning the gap. The CDR3 is 17 amino acids. CDR1 is MGHRA, CDR2 YSYEKL, per germline. The CDR3: CASSQGLEGNTYNEQFF. CDR3 DNA sequence: TGCGCCAGCAGCCAGGGCTTGGAAGGAAACACCTACAATGAGCAGTTCTTC.

The chain carries TRBV2 and TRBJ2-2; TRBD1 matches at 10 bases. The ends lost 6 bases at V and 7 bases at J; junction bases unmatched: 8. CDR1 SNHLY and CDR2 FYNNEI come from the germline V gene. CDR3 length: 15 residues. The CDR3 spells CASRNRDRGIGELFF. The DNA for the CDR3 is TGTGCCAGCAGAAACCGGGACAGGGGTATCGGGGAGCTGTTTTTT.

This clone was observed a single time. V usage is TRBV6-4 and J usage is TRBJ2-3, with D uncertain. The germline V gene has CDR1 MRHNA and CDR2 SNTAGT. The CDR3 has 14 amino acids. V was shortened by 6 bases and J by 2 bases, with 12 bases between the two germline ends. CDR3 coding DNA: TGTGCCAGCAGCTCCGCGGCGACCACAGATACGCAGTATTTT. It yields the protein CASSSAATTDTQYF.

This chain uses TRBV27 with TRBJ2-1; TRBD2 matches 11 bases. The germline CDR1 and CDR2 sequences are MNHEY and SMNVEV (reference sequence). CDR3 length: 18 residues. The ends lost 4 bases at V and 9 bases at J; junction bases unmatched: 17. The CDR3 DNA follows: TGTGCCAGCAGTTGGCTGACTAGCGGGACTTCTTCTCGAAGTGAGCAGTTCTTC. This gives the protein CASSWLTSGTSSRSEQFF.

V usage is TRBV5-1 and J usage is TRBJ1-3; 7 bases line up with TRBD1. Trimming at V came to 1 base and at J to 2 bases, leaving 6 bases not matched to a gene. This CDR3 is built from 16 residues. The germline V gene encodes CDR1 SGHRS and CDR2 YFSETQ. CDR3 sequence reads: CASSLNRGTTGNTIYF. The CDR3 DNA sequence: TGCGCCAGCAGCTTGAACAGGGGCACGACTGGAAACACCATATATTTT.

This clone was counted once. This CDR3 reads CASSIETYNEQFF. The CDR3 bases are TGTGCCAGCAGCATCGAAACCTACAATGAGCAGTTCTTC. The V gene is TRBV5-4, the J gene TRBJ2-1; D unclear. V was cut by 4 bases and J by 2 bases, with 7 bases left in between. The V gene's germline CDR1 is SGHNT and CDR2 YYREEE (reference sequence). This CDR3 is 13 amino acids long.

This clone came up a few times. The chain combines TRBV5-1 with TRBJ1-1, with a tentative D call TRBD1 (6 bases). The CDR3 loop spans 20 amino acids. Trimming removed 1 base at V and 0 bases at J, with 25 bases between. Germline CDR1 and CDR2: SGHRS and YFSETQ. CDR3 protein: CASSLRISGGHDTLNTEAFF. The CDR3 DNA reads TGCGCCAGCAGCTTGAGAATTAGTGGGGGACATGATACCTTGAACACTGAAGCTTTCTTT.

V usage is TRBV18 and J usage is TRBJ2-7; D tentatively fits TRBD1 or TRBD2 (5 bases each). The CDR3 sequence is 14 residues long. V dropped 1 base and J dropped 3 bases, with 10 bases sitting between them. Germline lookup yields CDR1 KGHSH and CDR2 LQKENI. CDR3: CASSPRRDVYEQYF. CDR3 sequence (DNA): TGTGCCAGCTCACCACGCAGGGACGTCTACGAGCAGTACTTC.

The V and J genes are TRBV4-1 and TRBJ2-4; D might be TRBD2 (6 bases). V was pared by 5 bases and J by 9 bases, with 23 bases between. In germline, CDR1 is MGHRA, CDR2 YSYEKL. This CDR3 is built from 16 residues. The CDR3 protein is CASSSSPAGSRFIQYF. The DNA for the CDR3 is TGCGCCAGCAGCTCTTCTCCAGCGGGTTCACGTTTCATTCAGTACTTC.

Worth noting for this clone: One junction end does not reproduce the germline sequence, and a read error may be involved. CDR3 DNA: TGTGCTAGCAGCTTCGGCAACCAAGAGACCCAGTACTTC. Protein sequence: CASSFGNQETQYF. The chain employs TRBV7-7 and TRBJ2-5; D call uncertain. Germline lookup yields CDR1 SSHAT and CDR2 FNYEAQ (reference sequence). The CDR3 runs to 13 residues.

The CDR3 DNA reads TGCGCCAGCAGCCCCCTACAGGGGGCATACACCGGGGAGCTGTTTTTT. This encodes CASSPLQGAYTGELFF. The genes are TRBV5-1 and TRBJ2-2; 9 bases align to TRBD1. The V gene's germline CDR1 is SGHRS and CDR2 YFSETQ. The junction had 7 bases not matched to a gene; V was cut back by 4 bases and J by 3 bases. The CDR3 covers 16 residues.

In its sample, this clone was seen once. The CDR3 DNA sequence: TGTGCCAGCAGCTTGGCGGGACACAAGAACACTGAAGCTTTCTTT. Its translation is CASSLAGHKNTEAFF. This rearrangement joins TRBV5-4 to TRBJ1-1; D possibly corresponds to TRBD1 (6 bases). The CDR3 is made up of 15 amino acids. From germline, CDR1 is SGHNT and CDR2 YYREEE (reference sequence). Trimming removed 0 bases from V and 1 base from J, with 10 bases in between.

The chain carries TRBV6-1 and TRBJ1-3, with D unclear. The CDR3 runs 17 residues. CDR1 and CDR2 (germline): MNHNS, SASEGT. Deletions cut 1 base from V and 0 bases from J, with 13 bases between. CDR3 sequence reads: CASSEERRRLSGNTIYF. Here the CDR3 DNA reads TGTGCCAGCAGTGAAGAGAGGCGCCGACTCTCTGGAAACACCATATATTTT.

The J gene is TRBJ2-5, the V gene TRBV7-9; 7 positions match TRBD2. J gave up 4 bases and V 0 bases, and 2 bases lay outside the gene matches. CDR1 SEHNR and CDR2 FQNEAQ come from the germline V gene (reference sequence). CDR3 length equals 14 residues. CDR3 DNA: TGTGCCAGCAGCTTAGCGGGAGGGCGAGAGACCCAGTACTTC. It encodes CASSLAGGRETQYF.

The chain combines TRBV2 with TRBJ2-3; D is possibly TRBD1 (6 bases). Germline CDR1 and CDR2: SNHLY and FYNNEI. This CDR3 has 14 residues. The V end lost 6 bases, the J end lost 4 bases, and 14 bases lay between the germline ends. CDR3 coding DNA: TGTGCCAGCAGGCCCAACAGGGAACCAGATACGCAGTATTTT. It encodes CASRPNREPDTQYF.

On this clone: This sample includes further DNA sequences coding for the same CDR3. The rearrangement links TRBV6-4 to TRBJ1-1, with unresolved D. This CDR3 has 10 amino acids. CDR1 is MRHNA, CDR2 SNTAGT, per germline. Trimming cost V 7 bases and J 5 bases, with 5 bases left between them. The CDR3 DNA reads TGTGCCAGCATGGAGACTGAAGCTTTCTTT. Protein sequence: CASMETEAFF.

The rearrangement links TRBV6-1 to TRBJ2-1; 10 bases match TRBD1. V was clipped by 0 bases and J by 7 bases; unmatched bases: 0. This CDR3 region has 14 residues. Germline values: CDR1 MNHNS, CDR2 SASEGT. The CDR3 reads CASSEAGQGNEQFF. The CDR3 DNA follows: TGTGCCAGCAGTGAAGCGGGACAGGGGAATGAGCAGTTCTTC.

The V and J genes are TRBV7-6 and TRBJ2-7, with a weak D call TRBD1 (6 bases). V lost 2 bases and J lost 5, with 16 bases in between. CDR3 size: 15 residues. CDR1 and CDR2 from the germline V gene are SGHVS and FNYEAQ. The CDR3 loop is CASSLSGQGRDEQYF. The CDR3 bases are TGTGCCAGCAGCTTATCGGGGCAGGGGCGAGACGAGCAGTACTTC.

The chain uses TRBV6-5 and TRBJ1-2; D ambiguous. This CDR3 spans 11 amino acids. V lost 4 bases and J lost 4, with 4 bases in between. The V gene's germline CDR1 is MNHEY and CDR2 SVGAGI. CDR3 protein: CASSSFYGYTF. Here the CDR3 DNA reads TGTGCCAGCAGTTCTTTCTATGGCTACACCTTC.

V usage is TRBV18 and J usage is TRBJ1-4, with 7 bases identical to TRBD1. The length of the CDR3 is 12 residues. Germline loops: CDR1 KGHSH, CDR2 LQKENI. The junction had 3 bases not matched to a gene; V was cut back by 6 bases and J by 8 bases. For the CDR3, the DNA is TGTGCCAGCTCCCAGGGGGAGGAAAAACTGTTTTTT. As protein: CASSQGEEKLFF. The variable domain in full, with the rest retrieved from reference TRBV18 and TRBJ1-4, is NAGVMQNPRHLVRRRGQEARLRCSPMKGHSHVYWYRQLPEEGLKFMVYLQKENIIDESGMPKERFSAEFPKEGPSILRIQQVVRGDSAAYFCASSQGEEKLFFGSGTQLSVL.